Listed below are T cell receptor beta chains from one sample, sequenced in a study of T cells in Graves' hyperthyroidism and ophthalmopathy. One entry per CDR3 protein results from TCRdb running MiXCR on the multiplex PCR reads. The repertoire includes approximately 640,000 distinct CDR3 sequences, 15% to 20% of them detected once, and 3% to 4.5% sits in the top ten. Sequencing used blood. The receptors come from a woman aged 25-40 years with Graves' hyperthyroidism. Each CDR3 is given with its conserved first and last residue. The D gene is left open where the match is weak. A row's size may be missing; if present it is once, few, many or a size class.

cdr3_aa: CASTLTGKHGYTF
cdr3_nt: TGTGCCAGCACCTTGACAGGGAAGCACGGCTACACCTTC
clone_size: -
d_call: TRBD1
j_call: TRBJ1-2
v_call: TRBV6-1

cdr3_aa: CASSSAGDYGYTF
cdr3_nt: TGTGCCAGCAGTTCGGCAGGGGACTATGGCTACACCTTC
clone_size: many
d_call: -
j_call: TRBJ1-2
v_call: TRBV27

cdr3_aa: CASSSWGLGDTEAFF
cdr3_nt: TGTGCCAGCAGTTCCTGGGGCCTCGGGGACACTGAAGCTTTCTTT
clone_size: many
d_call: -
j_call: TRBJ1-1
v_call: TRBV28

cdr3_aa: CASSIGGATYGYTF
cdr3_nt: TGTGCCAGTAGTATAGGGGGGGCCACCTATGGCTACACCTTC
clone_size: -
d_call: -
j_call: TRBJ1-2
v_call: TRBV19

cdr3_aa: CASRGPGLAGSAQYF
cdr3_nt: TGTGCCAGCAGGGGACCGGGACTAGCGGGATCTGCCCAGTACTTC
clone_size: -
d_call: TRBD2
j_call: TRBJ2-5
v_call: TRBV28

cdr3_aa: CASSLNGAEVSYEQYF
cdr3_nt: TGTGCCAGCAGCTTAAACGGGGCGGAAGTCTCCTACGAGCAGTACTTC
clone_size: -
d_call: -
j_call: TRBJ2-7
v_call: TRBV7-2

cdr3_aa: CASSNRYNEQFF
cdr3_nt: TGTGCCAGCAGCAACCGCTACAATGAGCAGTTCTTC
clone_size: many
d_call: -
j_call: TRBJ2-1
v_call: TRBV11-3

cdr3_aa: CASSLVVMERPTGINTGELFF
cdr3_nt: TGTGCCAGCAGCTTAGTAGTAATGGAACGGCCGACAGGGATAAACACCGGGGAGCTGTTTTTT
clone_size: -
d_call: TRBD1
j_call: TRBJ2-2
v_call: TRBV7-9

cdr3_aa: CASSPGVSRGETQYF
cdr3_nt: TGTGCCAGCAGCCCGGGCGTCAGCCGGGGAGAGACCCAGTACTTC
clone_size: -
d_call: -
j_call: TRBJ2-5
v_call: TRBV13

cdr3_aa: CASSLSVINEQFF
cdr3_nt: TGTGCCAGCAGTTTATCTGTTATCAATGAGCAGTTCTTC
clone_size: many
d_call: -
j_call: TRBJ2-1
v_call: TRBV28

cdr3_aa: CSASEPGVSTDTQYF
cdr3_nt: TGCAGTGCTAGTGAGCCAGGGGTTAGCACAGATACGCAGTATTTT
clone_size: many
d_call: -
j_call: TRBJ2-3
v_call: TRBV20-1

cdr3_aa: CASSPRGGGELFF
cdr3_nt: TGTGCCAGCAGCCCCCGGGGGGGCGGGGAGCTGTTTTTT
clone_size: few
d_call: TRBD2
j_call: TRBJ2-2
v_call: TRBV7-2

cdr3_aa: CASRDLGEAFF
cdr3_nt: TGTGCCAGCAGGGACCTCGGGGAAGCTTTCTTT
clone_size: few
d_call: -
j_call: TRBJ1-1
v_call: TRBV6-1

cdr3_aa: CASSEGGEEQYF
cdr3_nt: TGTGCCAGCAGTGAAGGGGGGGAAGAGCAGTACTTC
clone_size: few
d_call: -
j_call: TRBJ2-7
v_call: TRBV2

cdr3_aa: CASSPLAGGAGNEQFF
cdr3_nt: TGTGCCAGCTCACCGCTAGCGGGAGGGGCTGGCAATGAGCAGTTCTTC
clone_size: -
d_call: TRBD2
j_call: TRBJ2-1
v_call: TRBV18

cdr3_aa: CASSYRSIPYNEQFF
cdr3_nt: TGTGCCAGCAGTTACAGATCAATCCCCTACAATGAGCAGTTCTTC
clone_size: -
d_call: -
j_call: TRBJ2-1
v_call: TRBV6-5

cdr3_aa: CASSPSGWGRYTDTQYF
cdr3_nt: TGTGCCAGCAGCCCCTCCGGATGGGGGCGATACACAGATACGCAGTATTTT
clone_size: -
d_call: -
j_call: TRBJ2-3
v_call: TRBV28

cdr3_aa: CASRSSGRWNEQFF
cdr3_nt: TGTGCCAGCAGGTCCAGCGGGAGATGGAATGAGCAGTTCTTC
clone_size: many
d_call: TRBD2
j_call: TRBJ2-1
v_call: TRBV6-1

cdr3_aa: CASNGRGVYEQYF
cdr3_nt: TGTGCCAGCAACGGGCGGGGAGTCTACGAGCAGTACTTC
clone_size: many
d_call: -
j_call: TRBJ2-7
v_call: TRBV28

cdr3_aa: CASSLGTAYTGELFF
cdr3_nt: TGTGCCAGCAGCCTCGGGACAGCCTACACCGGGGAGCTGTTTTTT
clone_size: few
d_call: TRBD1
j_call: TRBJ2-2
v_call: TRBV7-3

cdr3_aa: CASSTGLAGEGDTQYF
cdr3_nt: TGTGCCAGCAGCACGGGACTAGCGGGAGAGGGGGATACGCAGTATTTT
clone_size: few
d_call: TRBD2
j_call: TRBJ2-3
v_call: TRBV7-3

cdr3_aa: CASSPTGKDYEQYF
cdr3_nt: TGTGCCAGCAGTCCAACAGGGAAAGACTACGAGCAGTACTTC
clone_size: many
d_call: -
j_call: TRBJ2-7
v_call: TRBV28

cdr3_aa: CASNAGRIPTYEQYF
cdr3_nt: TGTGCCAGCAACGCGGGACGGATCCCTACCTACGAGCAGTACTTC
clone_size: -
d_call: -
j_call: TRBJ2-7
v_call: TRBV9

cdr3_aa: CASSSKEGLMNTEAFF
cdr3_nt: TGTGCCAGCAGCTCGAAGGAGGGACTCATGAACACTGAAGCTTTCTTT
clone_size: few
d_call: -
j_call: TRBJ1-1
v_call: TRBV7-8

cdr3_aa: CASSGGTRTGPQYF
cdr3_nt: TGTGCCAGCAGTGGGGGGACAAGAACCGGCCCACAGTACTTC
clone_size: few
d_call: -
j_call: TRBJ2-5
v_call: TRBV6-1

cdr3_aa: CASSLWGGGEQFF
cdr3_nt: TGTGCCAGCAGTTTATGGGGGGGCGGTGAGCAGTTCTTC
clone_size: many
d_call: -
j_call: TRBJ2-1
v_call: TRBV28

cdr3_aa: CASTLGAAYRGSYEQYF
cdr3_nt: TGTGCCAGCACCCTAGGAGCGGCCTATCGGGGGTCCTACGAGCAGTACTTC
clone_size: many
d_call: -
j_call: TRBJ2-7
v_call: TRBV28

cdr3_aa: CASSYSTGQPQHF
cdr3_nt: TGTGCCAGCAGTTACTCGACTGGACAGCCCCAGCATTTT
clone_size: many
d_call: -
j_call: TRBJ1-5
v_call: TRBV6-5

cdr3_aa: CSATASGTGITPYVNTIYF
cdr3_nt: TGCAGTGCCACAGCCTCGGGGACAGGGATAACACCTTATGTAAACACCATATATTTT
clone_size: -
d_call: TRBD1
j_call: TRBJ1-3
v_call: TRBV20-1

cdr3_aa: CAWSVQAPETQYF
cdr3_nt: TGTGCCTGGAGTGTACAAGCCCCCGAGACCCAGTACTTC
clone_size: few
d_call: -
j_call: TRBJ2-5
v_call: TRBV30

cdr3_aa: CASSDGTGGDLNTEAFF
cdr3_nt: TGCGCCAGCAGCGATGGGACAGGGGGTGACCTGAACACTGAAGCTTTCTTT
clone_size: -
d_call: TRBD1
j_call: TRBJ1-1
v_call: TRBV5-1

cdr3_aa: CASSPFPGVYSYNEQFF
cdr3_nt: TGCGCCAGCAGCCCCTTCCCAGGGGTGTACTCCTACAATGAGCAGTTCTTC
clone_size: few
d_call: -
j_call: TRBJ2-1
v_call: TRBV5-1

cdr3_aa: CATLMTGGGETQYF
cdr3_nt: TGTGCCACCTTGATGACCGGAGGAGGAGAGACCCAGTACTTC
clone_size: many
d_call: -
j_call: TRBJ2-5
v_call: TRBV28

cdr3_aa: CASSPLGVRDRGQPQHF
cdr3_nt: TGTGCCAGCTCACCACTTGGAGTCCGGGACAGAGGTCAGCCCCAGCATTTT
clone_size: -
d_call: TRBD1
j_call: TRBJ1-5
v_call: TRBV7-9

cdr3_aa: CASGLVHQNEQFF
cdr3_nt: TGTGCTAGTGGTTTGGTACATCAAAATGAGCAGTTCTTC
clone_size: -
d_call: -
j_call: TRBJ2-1
v_call: TRBV12-5

cdr3_aa: CASSERLYTGELFF
cdr3_nt: TGTGCCAGCAGTGAAAGGCTATACACCGGGGAGCTGTTTTTT
clone_size: -
d_call: -
j_call: TRBJ2-2
v_call: TRBV2

cdr3_aa: CSASGGNDEQYF
cdr3_nt: TGCAGTGCCTCAGGGGGAAACGACGAGCAGTACTTC
clone_size: many
d_call: TRBD1
j_call: TRBJ2-7
v_call: TRBV20-1

cdr3_aa: CASSTGIYEKLFF
cdr3_nt: TGTGCCAGCAGCACAGGGATTTACGAAAAACTGTTTTTT
clone_size: many
d_call: -
j_call: TRBJ1-4
v_call: TRBV27

cdr3_aa: CASRRQQGGGETQYF
cdr3_nt: TGTGCCAGCAGGCGTCAACAGGGGGGAGGAGAGACCCAGTACTTC
clone_size: many
d_call: TRBD1
j_call: TRBJ2-5
v_call: TRBV27

cdr3_aa: CASTLGIGNYEQYF
cdr3_nt: TGTGCCAGCACCTTGGGGATAGGGAACTACGAGCAGTACTTC
clone_size: many
d_call: -
j_call: TRBJ2-7
v_call: TRBV5-4

cdr3_aa: CASSLKRAGRDEQYF
cdr3_nt: TGTGCCAGCAGCTTAAAGAGGGCAGGGCGCGACGAGCAGTACTTC
clone_size: many
d_call: -
j_call: TRBJ2-7
v_call: TRBV7-3

cdr3_aa: CASNLEGAYNEQFF
cdr3_nt: TGTGCCAGCAACTTGGAGGGCGCCTACAATGAGCAGTTCTTC
clone_size: -
d_call: -
j_call: TRBJ2-1
v_call: TRBV5-8

cdr3_aa: CASSVNFEVRGKDTEAFF
cdr3_nt: TGTGCCAGCAGCGTAAATTTTGAAGTAAGGGGTAAGGACACTGAAGCTTTCTTT
clone_size: many
d_call: -
j_call: TRBJ1-1
v_call: TRBV9

cdr3_aa: CASSYDQGQETQYF
cdr3_nt: TGTGCCAGCAGTTACGATCAGGGCCAAGAGACCCAGTACTTC
clone_size: -
d_call: -
j_call: TRBJ2-5
v_call: TRBV6-2/TRBV6-3

cdr3_aa: CASSSQGYEQYF
cdr3_nt: TGTGCCAGCAGCTCACAGGGATACGAGCAGTACTTC
clone_size: many
d_call: -
j_call: TRBJ2-7
v_call: TRBV7-2

cdr3_aa: CASSESQRPVHTEAFF
cdr3_nt: TGTGCCAGCAGTGAATCCCAAAGGCCGGTTCACACTGAAGCTTTCTTT
clone_size: many
d_call: -
j_call: TRBJ1-1
v_call: TRBV2

cdr3_aa: CASSLNSGIGETQYF
cdr3_nt: TGTGCCAGCAGCTTAAATTCCGGAATCGGGGAGACCCAGTACTTC
clone_size: many
d_call: -
j_call: TRBJ2-5
v_call: TRBV7-3

cdr3_aa: CATGLRRSEQYF
cdr3_nt: TGTGCCACAGGCCTCAGGCGCTCCGAGCAGTACTTC
clone_size: many
d_call: -
j_call: TRBJ2-7
v_call: TRBV12-3/TRBV12-4

cdr3_aa: CASSLGGSGETQYF
cdr3_nt: TGTGCCAGCAGCTTAGGGGGGAGTGGAGAGACCCAGTACTTC
clone_size: many
d_call: -
j_call: TRBJ2-5
v_call: TRBV11-3

cdr3_aa: CASSNLGGDRGYENIQYF
cdr3_nt: TGTGCCAGCAGCAACCTCGGTGGGGACAGGGGATATGAAAACATTCAGTACTTC
clone_size: many
d_call: TRBD1
j_call: TRBJ2-4
v_call: TRBV28

cdr3_aa: CASSLMPSDRGTEAFF
cdr3_nt: TGTGCCAGCAGCTTAATGCCCTCGGACAGGGGCACTGAAGCTTTCTTT
clone_size: many
d_call: TRBD1
j_call: TRBJ1-1
v_call: TRBV11-3

cdr3_aa: CASTPDRGGSPLHF
cdr3_nt: TGTGCCAGCACCCCCGACAGGGGAGGCTCACCCCTCCACTTT
clone_size: few
d_call: TRBD1
j_call: TRBJ1-6
v_call: TRBV6-1

cdr3_aa: CASRGLAGSEQFF
cdr3_nt: TGTGCCAGCAGGGGACTAGCGGGAAGTGAGCAGTTCTTC
clone_size: -
d_call: TRBD2
j_call: TRBJ2-1
v_call: TRBV2

cdr3_aa: CASSFATGYEQYF
cdr3_nt: TGTGCCAGCAGCTTTGCGACGGGATACGAGCAGTACTTC
clone_size: many
d_call: -
j_call: TRBJ2-7
v_call: TRBV13

cdr3_aa: CSARDHIRGYEKLFF
cdr3_nt: TGCAGTGCTAGAGATCATATAAGGGGTTATGAAAAACTGTTTTTT
clone_size: many
d_call: -
j_call: TRBJ1-4
v_call: TRBV20-1

cdr3_aa: CSAKGSIPYTQYF
cdr3_nt: TGCAGCGCCAAGGGGTCGATTCCCTATACGCAGTATTTT
clone_size: -
d_call: -
j_call: TRBJ2-3
v_call: TRBV29-1